This TCR beta chain was recorded in a study of technical replicates of blood from four donors. Clones were read by immunoSEQ multiplex PCR, and TCRdb kept only the in-frame ones, dropping some. The repertoire consists of 55,000 to 75,000 clones, with approximately 92% occurring once and the leading ten covering 4.2%. V shed 11 bases and J shed 1 base, with 12 bases lying between them. Germline CDR1 SNHLY, CDR2 FYNNEI. The CDR3 extends over 13 amino acids. The sequence derives from a human donor in good health. Some clones in this sample may be carry-over from other donors' samples. The chain carries TRBV2 and TRBJ2-1, with D possibly matching TRBD2 (6 bases). The sequencing sample was made of PBMCs. The CDR3 nucleotides read TGTGCCGGGGGGACGCTTTCCTACAATGAGCAGTTCTTC. Residues: CAGGTLSYNEQFF.